This T cell receptor beta chain was found in a study of Graves' ophthalmopathy and Graves' hyperthyroidism. V lost 0 bases, J lost 0 bases, and 5 bases lay in between. The CDR3 has 14 amino acids. CDR1 MGHRA and CDR2 YSYEKL come from the germline V gene. Patients were left out if they had other autoimmune diseases, uncontrolled infections, pregnancy or lactation. Investigators amplified TCR beta CDR3 regions from RNA transcripts. RT-PCR with HTBI primers came first, then second-round multiplex PCR. From the multiplex PCR reads, TCRdb called clonotypes with MiXCR, one entry per CDR3 protein. The profile shows around 400,000 distinct CDR3 sequences, under 25% of them singletons.

The TCR originated in a woman aged 18-29 years with stable Graves' hyperthyroidism. Material for sequencing was peripheral blood. This rearrangement joins TRBV4-1 to TRBJ2-5; D gene unclear. The DNA for the CDR3 is TGCGCCAGCAGCCAAGACCACAACCAAGAGACCCAGTACTTC. It encodes CASSQDHNQETQYF.